Listed here is a single T cell receptor (beta chain). Its antigen is unknown. This sample was taken from a study of shared clonotypes between healthy human individuals. Overall study context: Samples came from a couple of female and a few male donors aged 18 to 49. Findings and caveats of the study: Large sequencing depth failed to make sorted-subset sequencing complete, rarefaction showed.

Deep was the level at which the assay was run. Repertoires were generated with immunoSEQ multiplex PCR, while TCRdb's copy carries only in-frame clones and drops some. Of a few hundred thousand clones listed, 96% were seen once; the top ten hold less than 0.35%. Losses at the gene ends were 3 bases for V and 7 bases for J; bases not matched to a gene: 15. The CDR3 runs 17 residues. CDR1 MGHRA and CDR2 YSYEKL come from the germline V gene. The chain employs TRBV4-1 and TRBJ2-1; 7 positions match TRBD2. Material for sequencing was memory CD8+ T cells sorted from blood. Subset: CD45RO+ cells pooled with CCR7-negative TemRA cells. The receptor comes from a man aged 30 to 39 in good health. The chain's CDR3 is CASSQTSFRRIANEQFF. DNA for the CDR3: TGCGCCAGCAGCCAGACTAGCTTCCGGCGAATAGCGAATGAGCAGTTCTTC.